Listed below are T cell receptor beta chains from one sample, sequenced in a study of cytomegalovirus exposure and HLA in healthy donors. Generated by immunoSEQ multiplex PCR, the TCRdb table keeps only in-frame clones and is missing some. The sample has 100,000 to 150,000 clones; 95% to 96% are singletons. Sequencing was done on a sample of PBMCs. The receptors come from a young man in good health and CMV-seronegative. CDR3s include the opening cysteine and the closing phenylalanine or tryptophan. D genes are given only for firm matches. Expanded clones get a size class; other rows say once, few or many, or leave the size out.

>NA|TRBV27|TRBJ2-7|NA
TGTGCCAGCAGGGACCCCGGGACAATAAACTACTTC
CASRDPGTINYF
>TRBD2|TRBV4-2|TRBJ2-4|NA
TGTGCCAGCAGCCAAGAGACTAGCGGGAGCTCCCAAAACATTCAGTACTTC
CASSQETSGSSQNIQYF
>NA|TRBV10-1|TRBJ1-5|NA
TGCGCCAGCAGTCTTCGGACAACCAGCAATCAGCCCCAGCATTTT
CASSLRTTSNQPQHF
>TRBD1|TRBV5-6|TRBJ1-2|once
TGTGCCAGCAGCCCCAGGGGGAGTTGGGTCTATGGCTACACCTTC
CASSPRGSWVYGYTF
>NA|TRBV6-5|TRBJ1-1|NA
TGTGCCAGCAGTTTTGGGAGGGGGAACACTGAAGCTTTCTTT
CASSFGRGNTEAFF
>TRBD1|TRBV4-1|TRBJ2-3|NA
TGCGCCAGCAGCCAGGCCGGGACAGGGTACACAGATACGCAGTATTTT
CASSQAGTGYTDTQYF
>TRBD1|TRBV9|TRBJ2-1|NA
TGTGCCAGCAGCGCCACTACAGGGGGTTCCTACAATGAGCAGTTCTTC
CASSATTGGSYNEQFF
>TRBD2|TRBV19|TRBJ2-1|NA
TGTGCCAGTACTGAGCGGGAACTTAATGAGCAGTTCTTC
CASTERELNEQFF
>NA|TRBV18|TRBJ2-7|NA
TGTGCCAGCTCACCACCCCAAGGACTGATCGAGCAGTACTTC
CASSPPQGLIEQYF
>TRBD1|TRBV6-1|TRBJ2-7|NA
TGTGCCAGCACCCCGAGGGACAGTACCTACGAGCAGTACTTC
CASTPRDSTYEQYF
>TRBD1|TRBV29-1|TRBJ2-2|once
TGCAGCGTTGGGGACAGGACCGGGGAGCTGTTTTTT
CSVGDRTGELFF
>NA|TRBV9|TRBJ2-7|NA
TGTGCCAGCAGCGTAGGGCTGGCTGTCCTCGAGCAGTACTTC
CASSVGLAVLEQYF
>TRBD2|TRBV5-6|TRBJ2-1|NA
TGTGCCAGCAGCTTGGTGGCTAGCGGGAGCTCCTACAATGAGCAGTTCTTC
CASSLVASGSSYNEQFF
>NA|TRBV19|TRBJ2-3|NA
TGTGCCAGTACCTGGACTCTCCGCGGCACAGATACGCAGTATTTT
CASTWTLRGTDTQYF
>NA|TRBV2|TRBJ2-7|once
TGTGCCAGCAGTGTCCAGGGCTACGAGCAGTACTTC
CASSVQGYEQYF
>TRBD2|TRBV6-1|TRBJ2-1|NA
TGTGCCAAACTAGCGGCCCACCGTCAGCCGTTCTTC
CAKLAAHRQPFF
>TRBD1|TRBV4-3|TRBJ2-1|NA
TGCGCCAGCGGCCCGACAGGGGTCTATGAGCAGTTCTTC
CASGPTGVYEQFF
>NA|TRBV6-5|TRBJ1-3|NA
TGTGCCAGCAGTCCCCCAGGTCTGGGAAACACCATATATTTT
CASSPPGLGNTIYF
>NA|TRBV5-1|TRBJ2-5|NA
TGCGCCAGCAGCCTTTCGGAGACCCAGTACTTC
CASSLSETQYF
>TRBD1|TRBV10-2|TRBJ1-1|NA
TGCGCCAGCAGGGGACAGGGGCAGAACACTGAAGCTTTCTTT
CASRGQGQNTEAFF
>NA|TRBV6-5|TRBJ2-1|NA
TGTGCCAGCAGCCCTGACTTCTCTTCCTACAATGAGCAGTTCTTC
CASSPDFSSYNEQFF
>NA|TRBV9|TRBJ2-3|NA
TGTGCCAGCAGCGTAGGGGGACTGATAGATACGCAGTATTTT
CASSVGGLIDTQYF
>TRBD1|TRBV27|TRBJ2-7|NA
TGTGCCAGCAGCCTAGGACAGGGCATCCCCTACGAGCAGTACTTC
CASSLGQGIPYEQYF
>TRBD1|TRBV28|TRBJ1-5|NA
TGTGCCAGCAGTTCACCGGGACAGAGCAATCAGCCCCAGCATTTT
CASSSPGQSNQPQHF
>NA|TRBV19|TRBJ2-7|NA
TGTGCCAGTAGTATCGCGCAGGGTGGCGAGCAGTACTTC
CASSIAQGGEQYF
>NA|TRBV10-3|TRBJ2-1|NA
TGTGCCATCAGTGCTGCGGATCGGGACTACAATGAGCAGTTCTTC
CAISAADRDYNEQFF
>TRBD1|TRBV18|TRBJ1-2|NA
TGTGCCAGCTCACCAGAAACGGGACAGGGCTCCTATGGCTACACCTTC
CASSPETGQGSYGYTF
>TRBD1|TRBV5-6|TRBJ1-2|NA
TGTGCCAGCAGCTTGGGGCCAGGGACAGGGAACTATGGCTACACCTTC
CASSLGPGTGNYGYTF
>NA|TRBV29-1|TRBJ2-7|NA
TGCAGCGTTGAAGAAGTGCCGGGCTACGAGCAGTACTTC
CSVEEVPGYEQYF
>NA|TRBV7-3|TRBJ1-2|NA
TGTGCCAGCAGCCCAACCCCTTCCTTCGGCTATGGCTACACCTTC
CASSPTPSFGYGYTF
>NA|TRBV9|TRBJ2-5|NA
TGTGCCAGCAGCCCAATAGCGGCCCCTGGGGAGACCCAGTACTTC
CASSPIAAPGETQYF
>TRBD1|TRBV28|TRBJ1-5|NA
TGTGCCAGCAGTCTCAGACAGGGGGGTCAGCCCCAGCATTTT
CASSLRQGGQPQHF
>NA|TRBV7-9|TRBJ1-2|NA
TGTGCCAGCAGCCCGGGAGTCTTTAACTATGGCTACACCTTC
CASSPGVFNYGYTF
>TRBD1|TRBV6-6|TRBJ2-7|NA
TGTGCCAGCAGTTCGATCCGGGACAGGGAGGACGAGCAGTACTTC
CASSSIRDREDEQYF
>TRBD2|TRBV19|TRBJ2-1|NA
TGTGCCAGTAGTCCCCGGGAGGGGCTTTACAATGAGCAGTTCTTC
CASSPREGLYNEQFF
>NA|TRBV6-5|TRBJ1-1|NA
TGTGCCAGCAGTTACCTGGGGGGATCCACTGAAGCTTTCTTT
CASSYLGGSTEAFF
>NA|TRBV6-5|TRBJ1-1|NA
TGTGCCAGCAGTTACTCGCGGACACGGAACACTGAAGCTTTCTTT
CASSYSRTRNTEAFF
>NA|TRBV9|TRBJ1-4|once
TGTGCCAGCAGCGTTTATGGGAGGACTAATGAAAAACTGTTTTTT
CASSVYGRTNEKLFF
>NA|TRBV9|TRBJ2-1|NA
TGTGCCAGCAGCCTCCTACCGAGCGATGAGCAGTTCTTC
CASSLLPSDEQFF
>NA|TRBV30|TRBJ2-2|NA
TGTGCCTGGAGCAGGGTCCTAGGCCTCACCGGGGAGCTGTTTTTT
CAWSRVLGLTGELFF
>NA|TRBV27|TRBJ2-7|NA
TGTGCCAGCAGTGCAGGGTCCTACGAGCAGTACTTC
CASSAGSYEQYF
>TRBD2|TRBV19|TRBJ2-7|once
TGTGCCAGTGCCGCTAGCGGTAGCTCCTACGAGCAGTACTTC
CASAASGSSYEQYF
>NA|TRBV28|TRBJ2-7|NA
TGTGCCAGCAGTTTCACAAACGAGCAGTACTTC
CASSFTNEQYF
>NA|TRBV19|TRBJ2-1|NA
TGTGCCAGTAGGAGCGGAAGTAATGAGCAGTTCTTC
CASRSGSNEQFF
>TRBD1|TRBV28|TRBJ2-7|NA
TGTGCCAGCAGTCTAGGACAGGGACTGGACGAGCAGTACTTC
CASSLGQGLDEQYF
>NA|TRBV5-1|TRBJ1-1|once
TGCGCCAGCTGCCGGGGGTCCACATTCCCGGACACTGAAGCTTTCTTT
CASCRGSTFPDTEAFF
>NA|TRBV27|TRBJ1-5|NA
TGTGCCAGCAGTTTGACAGGCAATCAGCCCCAGCATTTT
CASSLTGNQPQHF
>TRBD1|TRBV6-6|TRBJ1-5|NA
TGTGCCAGCAGTTACGTAGGACAGGTCAATCAGCCCCAGCATTTT
CASSYVGQVNQPQHF
>TRBD2|TRBV19|TRBJ2-3|NA
TGTGCCAGTAGTATCCGGACTAGCGGCCTAAGCACAGATACGCAGTATTTT
CASSIRTSGLSTDTQYF
>TRBD1|TRBV7-9|TRBJ2-7|NA
TGTGCCAGCAGCACAGACAGGGGCTCTGGCGAGCAGTACTTC
CASSTDRGSGEQYF
>NA|TRBV9|TRBJ2-3|NA
TGTGCCAGCAGCCTCCTAGGTTCCTGGAACACAGATACGCAGTATTTT
CASSLLGSWNTDTQYF
>TRBD2|TRBV6-4|TRBJ2-2|NA
TGTGCCAGCAGAACTAGCGGCAACACCGGGGAGCTGTTTTTT
CASRTSGNTGELFF